This T cell receptor beta chain was captured by sequencing in a study of CD8 T cells in Susac syndrome. A quantity of roughly 0.5 to 1 ug RNA underwent reverse transcription using random hexamers. By means of immunoSEQ multiplex PCR, TCR beta CDR3 spanning 54 Vbeta and 13 Jbeta underwent amplification. TCRdb re-called the immunoSEQ multiplex PCR reads with MiXCR, one entry per CDR3 protein. This sample carries 180,000 or so distinct CDR3 sequences, around 94% of them seen once, and the ten largest clones take about 0.13%. Whole-study findings and limits: The study acknowledged a relatively small number of individuals in its TCR sequencing and HLA analysis.

Controls were age- and sex-matched healthy donors. For this clonotype: Its target is not known.

Sample: CD4+ T cells from PBMCs. This clonotype was obtained from a human donor in good health.

In DNA, the CDR3 is TGTGCCAGCACCCCGAGGGTGAACACTGAAGCTTTCTTT. It codes for CASTPRVNTEAFF. The V gene is TRBV7-2, the J gene TRBJ1-1; no clear D. V was pared by 7 bases and J by 0 bases, with 9 bases between. The CDR3 length is 13 residues. From germline, CDR1 is SGHTA and CDR2 FQGNSA.